This T cell receptor beta chain was sequenced during a study of tumor-infiltrating lymphocytes in primary liver carcinoma (dated by TCRdb to 2016 to 2017). Describing the broader study: Surgical resection was performed in China between November 2015 and early 2016 on four to six patients with histopathologically diagnosed primary liver carcinoma. The five patients, three men and two women aged 30 to 69 years, had hepatocellular carcinoma (four) or combined HCC and intrahepatic cholangiocarcinoma (one). The five patients had tumors of stage T1-T3 N0M0, with maximum diameters ranging from roughly 4.2 to 10 cm. Each sample produced about 3.5 to 7.13 million productive TCRbeta reads, and read depth showed no significant difference between tissue types. For each liver tumor, the study sampled five regions along with adjacent normal tissue and blood, and applied TCRbeta repertoire sequencing, expression microarrays and whole-exome sequencing. A total of some 35 specimens from 5 patients went through TCRbeta repertoire sequencing, namely 25 tumor regions, 5 adjacent noncancerous liver tissues and 5 peripheral blood samples. Technical replicate repertoires showed high reproducibility, with mean shared-clone rates near 0.89 and correlation coefficients above 0.95. Study-level results and caveats: Only the TCR beta chain was sequenced, so true repertoire diversity is likely underestimated because unpaired alpha chains were not captured. Bulk unsorted samples precluded comparing CD4+ and CD8+ T cell repertoires. Compared with blood, tumors had a significantly larger share of the repertoire taken up by the top 250 clones (p = 0.039). Only a few patients were included in the study, and the authors note that the findings should be validated in a larger study. Consistent with antigen-driven expansion, pairs of tumor regions showed higher repertoire overlap (mean roughly 35%) than either tumor-adjacent pairs (approximately 17%) or tumor-blood pairs (approximately 15%).

Blood RNA was extracted from unsorted whole blood using TRIzol reagent, and germline DNA was obtained with the DNeasy Blood & Tissue kit. At the time of sampling, the patients had chronic HBV infection and had not received any treatment. Before surgery, approximately 3.8 milliliters of peripheral blood were drawn into K2EDTA tubes. CDR1 and CDR2 are drawn from the germline V gene: SGHNT, YENEEA. Taken from cysteine to phenylalanine, the CDR3 has 15 residues. Of the read, only the CDR3 DNA is kept; its 45 bases are in frame from base 1. Starting from around 500 ng total RNA, TCRbeta-specific cDNA was produced by reverse transcription with a constant-region primer and ProtoScript II reverse transcriptase. TCRbeta libraries were built with three nested multiplex PCR rounds, a slightly modified ARM-PCR procedure. Multiplex TRBV1-TRBV30 forward primers and a Cbeta reverse primer were used in the first two PCR rounds, each of which was run for approximately 9 cycles. Sample barcodes and Illumina adapters were added in a final 25-cycle PCR with Deep VentR polymerase. Before sequencing, amplicons between 200 and 500 bp were purified from gel using a QIAquick gel extraction kit. An Illumina HiSeq 2500 was used to sequence the TCRbeta amplicons with 250-bp paired-end reads. The authors processed their data as follows. Reads were quality-trimmed with Trimmomatic v0.33, and paired reads were merged with FLASH v1.2.11 to recover full CDR3 sequences. V, D and J germline segments were assigned to the rearranged TCRbeta sequences using MiGEC v1.2.1b. Clonotype statistics and Shannon-Wiener diversity indices were computed with VDJtools v1.0.0. To cut down on sampling bias, every analysis after diversity analysis relied on just the 250 most abundant clonotypes from each sample. TCRdb reprocessing: public reads trimmed at Q25 with fastp, clones called with MiXCR, in-frame beta chains kept. Identical CDR3 proteins give one entry, which carries the most common genes and DNA. The V and J calls shown here were made by TCRdb, not taken from the authors' results. The table for this sample lists about 200,000 distinct CDR3 sequences; less than 65% of them were counted only once. The top ten constitute approximately 6.6% of the sample.

Note on this clonotype: Its antigen remains unidentified. One end of the junction is discordant with germline, which a read error may explain.

Sequencing was done on a sample of peripheral blood. The chain was built from TRBV11-3 and TRBJ2-1, with TRBD2 tentatively as D gene (6 bases match). This sequence originates from an older woman with primary liver carcinoma and hepatitis B virus infection. The CDR3 is CVSSLGTGGKLEQFF. The nucleotide sequence reads as follows: TGTGTCAGCAGCTTAGGAACTGGCGGGAAGCTTGAACAGTTCTTC. When the CDR3 is completed using the reference TRBV11-3 and TRBJ2-1 genes on either side, the full variable domain is EAGVVQSPRYKIIEKKQPVAFWCNPISGHNTLYWYLQNLGQGPELLIRYENEEAVDDSQLPKDRFSAERLKGVDSTLKIQPAELGDSAVYLCVSSLGTGGKLEQFFGPGTRLTVL.